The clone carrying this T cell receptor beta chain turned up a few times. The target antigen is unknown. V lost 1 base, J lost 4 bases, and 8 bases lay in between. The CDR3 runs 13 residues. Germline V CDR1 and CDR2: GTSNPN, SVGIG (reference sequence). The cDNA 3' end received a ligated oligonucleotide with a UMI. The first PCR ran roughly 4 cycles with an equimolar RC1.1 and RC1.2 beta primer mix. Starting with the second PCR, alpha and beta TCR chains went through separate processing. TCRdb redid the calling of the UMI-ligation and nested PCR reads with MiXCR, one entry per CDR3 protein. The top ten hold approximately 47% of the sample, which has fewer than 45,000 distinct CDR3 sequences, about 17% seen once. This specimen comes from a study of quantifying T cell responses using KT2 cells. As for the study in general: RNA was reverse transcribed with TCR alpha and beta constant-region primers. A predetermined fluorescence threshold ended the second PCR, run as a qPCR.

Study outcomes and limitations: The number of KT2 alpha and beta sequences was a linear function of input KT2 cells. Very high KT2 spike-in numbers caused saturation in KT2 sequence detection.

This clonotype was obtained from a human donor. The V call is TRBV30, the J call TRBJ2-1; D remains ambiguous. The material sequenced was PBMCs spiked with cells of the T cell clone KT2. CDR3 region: CAWSAWAYNEQFF. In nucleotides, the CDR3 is TGTGCCTGGAGTGCCTGGGCGTACAATGAGCAGTTCTTC.